The present T cell receptor beta chain was sequenced within a study of OX40 agonist ivuxolimab in advanced cancers. The ends lost 5 bases at V and 4 bases at J; junction bases unmatched: 21. CDR1 is PRHDT, CDR2 FYEKMQ, per germline (reference sequence). This CDR3 is 20 amino acids long. Only in-frame clones appear in the TCRdb table, and some are missing; sequencing was by immunoSEQ multiplex PCR. The repertoire includes roughly 30,000 clones, 80% to 95% of them detected once, and 9.4% sits in the top ten. Material: CD4+ or CD8+ T cells sorted from blood, obtained in a trial of the OX40 agonist ivuxolimab. The chain joins TRBV13 to TRBJ1-1, with 11 bases lining up with TRBD1. This TCR was recovered from an adult with an advanced solid tumor such as melanoma, head and neck, liver or kidney cancer. The CDR3 loop is CASSLPLVWDRGSKTTEAFF. The CDR3 bases are TGTGCCAGCAGCCTACCGCTTGTGTGGGACAGGGGGTCCAAGACCACTGAAGCTTTCTTT. The complete variable domain, with remaining parts taken from reference TRBV13 and TRBJ1-1, reads AAGVIQSPRHLIKEKRETATLKCYPIPRHDTVYWYQQGPGQDPQFLISFYEKMQSDKGSIPDRFSAQQFSDYHSELNMSSLELGDSALYFCASSLPLVWDRGSKTTEAFFGQGTRLTVV.